There are a few counts of the clone carrying this T cell receptor (beta chain). One entry per CDR3 protein results from TCRdb running MiXCR on the 5' RACE reads. Of a few hundred thousand distinct CDR3 sequences detected, around 13% appear once; the ten largest clones hold 3.2%. The junction had 5 bases not matched to a gene; V was cut back by 2 bases and J by 9 bases. CDR3 length: 15 residues. Germline-derived CDR1 and CDR2 are SGDLS and YYNGEE. This entry is derived from a study of T cells after yellow fever vaccination. This chain joins TRBV9 and TRBJ1-6, with 10 nucleotides matching TRBD1. The receptor's source is a young man who received the YFV17D yellow fever vaccine. The sample was CD4+ T cells sorted from PBMCs, taken 15 days after the yellow fever booster vaccination. The CDR3 spells CASSVDGTGVSPLHF. The CDR3 DNA reads as TGTGCCAGCAGCGTGGACGGGACAGGGGTTTCACCCCTCCACTTT.